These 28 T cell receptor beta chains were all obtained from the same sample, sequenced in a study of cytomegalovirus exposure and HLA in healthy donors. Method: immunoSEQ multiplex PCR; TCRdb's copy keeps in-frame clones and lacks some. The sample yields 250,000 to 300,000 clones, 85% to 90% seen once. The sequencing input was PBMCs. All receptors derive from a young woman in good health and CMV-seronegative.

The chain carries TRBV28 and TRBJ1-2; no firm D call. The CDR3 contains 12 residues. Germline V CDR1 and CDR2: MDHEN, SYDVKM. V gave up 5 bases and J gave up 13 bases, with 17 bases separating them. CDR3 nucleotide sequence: TGTGCCAGCAGTGAGGGTCTTGGCCCGGGCACCTTC. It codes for CASSEGLGPGTF.

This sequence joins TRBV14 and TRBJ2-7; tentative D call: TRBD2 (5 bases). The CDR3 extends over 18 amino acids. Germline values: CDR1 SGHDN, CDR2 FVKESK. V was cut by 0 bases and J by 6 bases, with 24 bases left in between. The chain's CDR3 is CASSQEFGPLLSGSEQYF. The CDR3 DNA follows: TGTGCCAGCAGCCAAGAGTTCGGACCACTTCTGTCGGGATCCGAGCAGTACTTC.

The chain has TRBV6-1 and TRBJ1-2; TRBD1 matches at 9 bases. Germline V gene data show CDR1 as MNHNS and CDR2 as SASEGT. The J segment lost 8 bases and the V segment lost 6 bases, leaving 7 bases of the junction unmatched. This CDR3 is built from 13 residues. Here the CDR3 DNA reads TGTGCCAGCAGGCAATGGACAGGGGACGGCTACACCTTC. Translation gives CASRQWTGDGYTF.

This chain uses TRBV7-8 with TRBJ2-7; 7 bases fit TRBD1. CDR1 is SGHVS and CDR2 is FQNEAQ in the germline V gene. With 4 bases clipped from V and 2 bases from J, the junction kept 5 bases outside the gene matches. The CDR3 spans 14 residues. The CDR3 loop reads CASSWGTAAYEQYF. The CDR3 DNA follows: TGTGCCAGCAGCTGGGGGACAGCCGCCTACGAGCAGTACTTC.

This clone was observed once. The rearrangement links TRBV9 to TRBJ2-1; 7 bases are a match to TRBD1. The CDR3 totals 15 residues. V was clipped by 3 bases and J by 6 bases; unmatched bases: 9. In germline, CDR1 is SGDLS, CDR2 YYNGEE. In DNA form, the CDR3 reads TGTGCCAGCAGCGCTAGGGGGCACTTCGGCAATGAGCAGTTCTTC. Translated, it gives CASSARGHFGNEQFF. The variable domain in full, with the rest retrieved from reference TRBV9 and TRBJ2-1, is DSGVTQTPKHLITATGQRVTLRCSPRSGDLSVYWYQQSLDQGLQFLIQYYNGEERAKGNILERFSAQQFPDLHSELNLSSLELGDSALYFCASSARGHFGNEQFFGPGTRLTVL.

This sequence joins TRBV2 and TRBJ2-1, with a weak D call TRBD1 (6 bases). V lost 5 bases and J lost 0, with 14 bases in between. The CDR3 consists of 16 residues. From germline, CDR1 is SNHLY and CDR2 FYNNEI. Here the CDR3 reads CASSTGQTPSYNEQFF. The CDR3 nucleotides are TGTGCCAGCAGTACGGGACAAACCCCCTCCTACAATGAGCAGTTCTTC. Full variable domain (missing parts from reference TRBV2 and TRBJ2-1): EPEVTQTPSHQVTQMGQEVILRCVPISNHLYFYWYRQILGQKVEFLVSFYNNEISEKSEIFDDQFSVERPDGSNFTLKIRSTKLEDSAMYFCASSTGQTPSYNEQFFGPGTRLTVL.

The CDR3 loop is CASTLGGRGADEQYF. In nucleotides, the CDR3 is TGTGCCAGCACCCTCGGTGGGCGGGGGGCTGACGAGCAGTACTTC. This chain connects TRBV6-6 to TRBJ2-7, with 8 bases aligning to TRBD2. Germline trimming cut 7 bases from V and 5 bases from J; bases unmatched to any gene: 13. CDR3 size: 15 residues. Germline CDR1 is MNHNY and CDR2 is SVGAGI (reference sequence).

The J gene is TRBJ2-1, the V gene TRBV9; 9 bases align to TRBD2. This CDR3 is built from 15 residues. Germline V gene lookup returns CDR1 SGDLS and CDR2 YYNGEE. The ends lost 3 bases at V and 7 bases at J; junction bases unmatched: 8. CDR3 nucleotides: TGTGCCAGCAGCGGAGTAGCGGGGGCTTGGAATGAGCAGTTCTTC. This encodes CASSGVAGAWNEQFF.

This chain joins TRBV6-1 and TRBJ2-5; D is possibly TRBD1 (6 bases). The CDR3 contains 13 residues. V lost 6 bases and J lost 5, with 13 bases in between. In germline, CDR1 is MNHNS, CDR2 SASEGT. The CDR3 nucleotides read TGTGCCAGCAGGGCAGGGGTATTGGAGACCCAGTACTTC. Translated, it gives CASRAGVLETQYF.

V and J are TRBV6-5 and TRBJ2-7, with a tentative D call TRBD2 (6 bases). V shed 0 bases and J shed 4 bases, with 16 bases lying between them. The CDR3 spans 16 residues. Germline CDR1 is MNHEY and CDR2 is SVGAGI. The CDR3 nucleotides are TGTGCCAGCAGTTACTCGCCCGCTGGGGAGGAGTACGAGCAGTACTTC. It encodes CASSYSPAGEEYEQYF.

The CDR3 loop is CASSFKWASYEQYV. The DNA for the CDR3 is TGTGCCAGCAGTTTTAAGTGGGCCTCCTACGAGCAGTACGTC. The chain links TRBV28 to TRBJ2-7, with D uncertain. The germline CDR1 and CDR2 sequences are MDHEN and SYDVKM. The V end was cut by 3 bases, the J end by 0 bases, with 9 bases between. The CDR3 covers 14 residues.

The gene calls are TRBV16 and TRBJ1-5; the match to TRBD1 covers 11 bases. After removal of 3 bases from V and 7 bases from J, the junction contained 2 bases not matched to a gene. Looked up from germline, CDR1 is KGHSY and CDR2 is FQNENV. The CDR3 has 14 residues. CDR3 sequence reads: CASSHGQGAQPQHF. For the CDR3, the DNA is TGTGCCAGCAGCCACGGACAGGGGGCGCAGCCCCAGCATTTT. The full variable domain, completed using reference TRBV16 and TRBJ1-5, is GEEVAQTPKHLVRGEGQKAKLYCAPIKGHSYVFWYQQVLKNEFKFLISFQNENVFDETGMPKERFSAKCLPNSPCSLEIQATKLEDSAVYFCASSHGQGAQPQHFGDGTRLSIL.

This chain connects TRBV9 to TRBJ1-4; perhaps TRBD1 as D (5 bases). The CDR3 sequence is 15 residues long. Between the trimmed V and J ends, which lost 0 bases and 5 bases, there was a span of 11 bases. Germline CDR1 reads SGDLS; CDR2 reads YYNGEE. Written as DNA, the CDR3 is TGTGCCAGCAGCGTAGAGGACACGCGCAATGAAAAACTGTTTTTT. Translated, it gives CASSVEDTRNEKLFF.

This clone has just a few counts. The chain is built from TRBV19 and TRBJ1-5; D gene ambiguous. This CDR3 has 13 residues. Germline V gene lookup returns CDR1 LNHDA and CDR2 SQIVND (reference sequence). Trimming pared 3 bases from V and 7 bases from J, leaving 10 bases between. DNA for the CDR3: TGTGCCAGTAGTATGCCAGGTCCCCAGCCCCAGCATTTT. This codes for CASSMPGPQPQHF. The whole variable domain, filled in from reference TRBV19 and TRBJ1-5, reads DGGITQSPKYLFRKEGQNVTLSCEQNLNHDAMYWYRQDPGQGLRLIYYSQIVNDFQKGDIAEGYSVSREKKESFPLTVTSAQKNPTAFYLCASSMPGPQPQHFGDGTRLSIL.

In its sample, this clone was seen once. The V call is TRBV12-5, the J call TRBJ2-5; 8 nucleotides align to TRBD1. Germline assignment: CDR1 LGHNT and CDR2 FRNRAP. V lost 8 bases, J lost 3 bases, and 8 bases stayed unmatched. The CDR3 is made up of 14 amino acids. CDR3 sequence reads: CASSRGRLEETQYF. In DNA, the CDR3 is TGTGCTAGTTCCAGGGGGCGACTTGAAGAGACCCAGTACTTC.

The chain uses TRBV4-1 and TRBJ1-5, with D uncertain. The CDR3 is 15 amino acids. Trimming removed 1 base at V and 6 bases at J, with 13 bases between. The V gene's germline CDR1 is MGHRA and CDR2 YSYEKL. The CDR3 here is CASSQAFTGGQPQHF. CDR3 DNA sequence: TGCGCCAGCAGCCAAGCCTTTACGGGAGGTCAGCCCCAGCATTTT.

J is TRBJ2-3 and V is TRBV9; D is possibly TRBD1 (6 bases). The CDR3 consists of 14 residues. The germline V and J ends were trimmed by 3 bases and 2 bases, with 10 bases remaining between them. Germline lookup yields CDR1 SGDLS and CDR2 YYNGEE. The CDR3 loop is CASSAGHPTDTQYF. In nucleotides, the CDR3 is TGTGCCAGCAGCGCGGGACACCCCACAGATACGCAGTATTTT.

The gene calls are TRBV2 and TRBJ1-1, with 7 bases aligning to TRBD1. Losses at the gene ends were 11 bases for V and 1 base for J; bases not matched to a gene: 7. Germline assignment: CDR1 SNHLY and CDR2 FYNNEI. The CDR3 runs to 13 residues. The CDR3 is CAGGQTRNTEAFF. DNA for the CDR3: TGTGCCGGGGGACAGACAAGGAACACTGAAGCTTTCTTT.

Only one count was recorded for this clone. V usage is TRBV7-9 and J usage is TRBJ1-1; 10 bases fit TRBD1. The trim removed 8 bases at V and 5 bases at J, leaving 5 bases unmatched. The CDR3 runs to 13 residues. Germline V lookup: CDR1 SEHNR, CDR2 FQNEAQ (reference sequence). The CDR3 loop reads CASRQGARTEAFF. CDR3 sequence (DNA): TGTGCCAGCCGACAGGGGGCCAGGACTGAAGCTTTCTTT.

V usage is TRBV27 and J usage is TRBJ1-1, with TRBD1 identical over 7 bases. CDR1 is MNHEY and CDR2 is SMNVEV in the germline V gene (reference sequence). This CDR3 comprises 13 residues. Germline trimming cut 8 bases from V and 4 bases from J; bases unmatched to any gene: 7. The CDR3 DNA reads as TGTGCCAGCCATGACAGGGTTTTCACTGAAGCTTTCTTT. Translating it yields CASHDRVFTEAFF.

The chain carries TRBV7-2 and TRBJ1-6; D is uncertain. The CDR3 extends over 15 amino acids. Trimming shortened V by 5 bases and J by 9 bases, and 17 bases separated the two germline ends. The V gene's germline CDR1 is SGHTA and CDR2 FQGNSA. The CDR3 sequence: CASSQDGLQSSPLHF. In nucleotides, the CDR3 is TGTGCCAGCAGCCAAGATGGGCTTCAAAGTTCACCCCTCCACTTT. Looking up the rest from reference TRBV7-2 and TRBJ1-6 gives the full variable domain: GAGVSQSPSNKVTEKGKDVELRCDPISGHTALYWYRQSLGQGLEFLIYFQGNSAPDKSGLPSDRFSAERTGGSVSTLTIQRTQQEDSAVYLCASSQDGLQSSPLHFGNGTRLTVT.

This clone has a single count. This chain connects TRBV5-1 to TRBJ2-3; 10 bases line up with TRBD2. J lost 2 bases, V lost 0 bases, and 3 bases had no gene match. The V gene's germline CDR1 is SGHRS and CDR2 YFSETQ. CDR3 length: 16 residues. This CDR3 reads CASSLEGLAFTDTQYF. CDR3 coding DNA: TGCGCCAGCAGCTTGGAGGGACTAGCGTTCACAGATACGCAGTATTTT. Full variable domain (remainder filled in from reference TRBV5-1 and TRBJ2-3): KAGVTQTPRYLIKTRGQQVTLSCSPISGHRSVSWYQQTPGQGLQFLFEYFSETQRNKGNFPGRFSGRQFSNSRSEMNVSTLELGDSALYLCASSLEGLAFTDTQYFGPGTRLTVL.

CDR3 DNA: TGTGCCAGCAGCCGCCTGGGCGGGACCCTAGGCTACACCTTC. Translating it yields CASSRLGGTLGYTF. The chain links TRBV27 to TRBJ1-2, with a possible D match to TRBD1 (5 bases). The V end was cut by 6 bases, the J end by 8 bases, with 19 bases between. CDR3 length: 14 amino acids. Germline assignment: CDR1 MNHEY and CDR2 SMNVEV (reference sequence).

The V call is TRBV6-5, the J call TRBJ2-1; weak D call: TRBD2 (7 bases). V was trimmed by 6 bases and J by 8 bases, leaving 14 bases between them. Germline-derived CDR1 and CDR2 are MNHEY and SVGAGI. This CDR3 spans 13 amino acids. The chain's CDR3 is CASRLGGADEQFF. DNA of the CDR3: TGTGCCAGCAGACTGGGGGGGGCCGATGAGCAGTTCTTC.

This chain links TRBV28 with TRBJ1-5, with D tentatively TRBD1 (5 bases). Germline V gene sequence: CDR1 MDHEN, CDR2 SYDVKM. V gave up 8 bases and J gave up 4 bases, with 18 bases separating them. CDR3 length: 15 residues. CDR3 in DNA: TGTGCCAGCCATAGTTGGGGGGGAGGGAATCAGCCCCAGCATTTT. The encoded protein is CASHSWGGGNQPQHF. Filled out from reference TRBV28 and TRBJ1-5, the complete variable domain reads DVKVTQSSRYLVKRTGEKVFLECVQDMDHENMFWYRQDPGLGLRLIYFSYDVKMKEKGDIPEGYSVSREKKERFSLILESASTNQTSMYLCASHSWGGGNQPQHFGDGTRLSIL.

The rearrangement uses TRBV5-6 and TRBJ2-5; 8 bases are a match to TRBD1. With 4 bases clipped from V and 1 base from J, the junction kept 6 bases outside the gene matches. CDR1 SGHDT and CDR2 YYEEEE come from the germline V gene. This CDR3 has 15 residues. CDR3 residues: CASSRDRGGQETQYF. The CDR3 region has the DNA TGTGCCAGCAGCCGCGACAGGGGTGGCCAAGAGACCCAGTACTTC.

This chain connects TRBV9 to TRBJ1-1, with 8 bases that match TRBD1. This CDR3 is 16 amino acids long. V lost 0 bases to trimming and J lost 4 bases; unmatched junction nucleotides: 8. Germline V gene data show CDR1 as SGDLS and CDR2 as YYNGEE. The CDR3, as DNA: TGTGCCAGCAGCGTAGGGACAGGGAGCTCGAGCACTGAAGCTTTCTTT. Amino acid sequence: CASSVGTGSSSTEAFF.

CDR3 coding DNA: TGTGCCAGCTCACCTAATGACTACGACTACGAGCAGTACGTC. This sequence encodes CASSPNDYDYEQYV. J is TRBJ2-7 and V is TRBV18; D perhaps matches TRBD2 (5 bases). Germline V CDR1 and CDR2: KGHSH, LQKENI. The germline V and J ends were trimmed by 3 bases and 3 bases, with 12 bases remaining between them. CDR3 size: 14 residues.